This T cell receptor (beta chain) derives from a study of cytomegalovirus exposure and HLA in healthy donors. General study results and limits: Earlier results showed most TCR beta V segments being productive about 87% or about 30% of the time.

This clone was detected a few times. Its antigen is unidentified. With 60 Vbeta and 13 Jbeta primers, the PCR was carried out. Here immunoSEQ multiplex PCR was the method, and the copy in TCRdb shows in-frame clones only, minus some. Of roughly 98,000 clones in the sample, about two thirds were seen once. V was trimmed by 4 bases and J by 6 bases, leaving 21 bases between them. The germline gives CDR1 SGHNT, CDR2 YYREEE (reference sequence). This CDR3 has 16 residues. The receptor's source is a man aged 50 to 60 in good health and CMV-seronegative. The chain is built from TRBV5-4 and TRBJ2-3, with TRBD2 as a possible D gene (7 bases). What was sequenced was PBMCs. The CDR3 DNA reads TGTGCCAGCAGCCAAGCACCCAGGGGAGGGTCGGATACGCAGTATTTT. As protein: CASSQAPRGGSDTQYF.